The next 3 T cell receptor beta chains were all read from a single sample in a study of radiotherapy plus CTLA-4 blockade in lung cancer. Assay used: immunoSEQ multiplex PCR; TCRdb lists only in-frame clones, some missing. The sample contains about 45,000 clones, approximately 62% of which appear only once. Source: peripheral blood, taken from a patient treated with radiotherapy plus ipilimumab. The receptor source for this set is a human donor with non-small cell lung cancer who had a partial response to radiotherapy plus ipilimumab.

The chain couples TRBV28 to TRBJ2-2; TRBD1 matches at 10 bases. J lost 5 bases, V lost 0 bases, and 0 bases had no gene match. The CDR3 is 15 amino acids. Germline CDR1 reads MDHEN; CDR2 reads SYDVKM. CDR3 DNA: TGTGCCAGCAGTTTATGGGGACAGGGGACCGGGGAGCTGTTTTTT. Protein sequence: CASSLWGQGTGELFF.

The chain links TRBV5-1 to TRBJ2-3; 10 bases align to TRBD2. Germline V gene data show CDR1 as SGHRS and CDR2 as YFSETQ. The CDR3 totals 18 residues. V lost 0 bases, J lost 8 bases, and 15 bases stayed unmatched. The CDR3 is CASSLGVAGGLSRRTQYF. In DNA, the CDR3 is TGCGCCAGCAGCTTGGGAGTAGCGGGAGGTCTGAGTCGTCGTACGCAGTATTTT.

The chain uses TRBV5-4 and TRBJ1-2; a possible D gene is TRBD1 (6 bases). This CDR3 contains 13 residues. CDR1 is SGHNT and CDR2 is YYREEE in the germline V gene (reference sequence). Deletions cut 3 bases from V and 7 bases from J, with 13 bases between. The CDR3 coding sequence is TGTGCCAGCAGCTCATTCCGGGACACTGGCTACACCTTC. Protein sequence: CASSSFRDTGYTF.